These 4 T cell receptor beta chains were all obtained from the same sample, sequenced in a study of blood T cell repertoires in COVID-19. Method: immunoSEQ multiplex PCR; TCRdb's copy keeps in-frame clones and lacks some. The sample includes approximately 100,000 clones, approximately 86% of them seen just once. Source material: peripheral blood. Every receptor here comes from a woman aged 60 to 75 with acute or convalescent COVID-19.

This clone was observed a few times. The chain uses TRBV21-1 and TRBJ2-5; whether TRBD1, the table's D call, matches the DNA was not checked. TRBV21-1 is an annotated pseudogene. The CDR3 extends over 17 amino acids. DNA of the CDR3: TGTGCCAGCAGCAAATGCGTTGGACACACATTCGGAGAGACCCAGTACTTC. Translating it yields CASSKCVGHTFGETQYF.

CDR3 in amino acids: CASSLEGVGGTEAFF. In DNA form, the CDR3 reads TGTGCCAGCAGCTTGGAAGGGGTCGGGGGCACTGAAGCTTTCTTT. The J gene is TRBJ1-1, the V gene TRBV11-2; D might be TRBD1 (5 bases). CDR3 length: 15 amino acids. The germline CDR1 and CDR2 sequences are SGHAT and FQNNGV. The V end lost 3 bases, the J end lost 4 bases, and 15 bases lay between the germline ends. Variable domain in full (rest from reference TRBV11-2 and TRBJ1-1): EAGVAQSPRYKIIEKRQSVAFWCNPISGHATLYWYQQILGQGPKLLIQFQNNGVVDDSQLPKDRFSAERLKGVDSTLKIQPAKLEDSAVYLCASSLEGVGGTEAFFGQGTRLTVV.

This clone was seen just once. The chain employs TRBV5-1 and TRBJ2-1; D ambiguous. V was shortened by 0 bases and J by 2 bases, with 3 bases between the two germline ends. Looked up from germline, CDR1 is SGHRS and CDR2 is YFSETQ. This CDR3 spans 13 amino acids. CDR3 residues: CASSLGPYNEQFF. The CDR3 region has the DNA TGCGCCAGCAGCTTGGGGCCCTACAATGAGCAGTTCTTC.

This rearrangement joins TRBV19 to TRBJ2-1; D unresolved. This CDR3 comprises 14 residues. Trimming took off 1 base at V and 4 bases at J, with 8 bases between the two ends. Germline lookup yields CDR1 LNHDA and CDR2 SQIVND (reference sequence). CDR3 DNA: TGTGCCAGTAGTATAGGGCCAGTATACAATGAGCAGTTCTTC. This encodes CASSIGPVYNEQFF.